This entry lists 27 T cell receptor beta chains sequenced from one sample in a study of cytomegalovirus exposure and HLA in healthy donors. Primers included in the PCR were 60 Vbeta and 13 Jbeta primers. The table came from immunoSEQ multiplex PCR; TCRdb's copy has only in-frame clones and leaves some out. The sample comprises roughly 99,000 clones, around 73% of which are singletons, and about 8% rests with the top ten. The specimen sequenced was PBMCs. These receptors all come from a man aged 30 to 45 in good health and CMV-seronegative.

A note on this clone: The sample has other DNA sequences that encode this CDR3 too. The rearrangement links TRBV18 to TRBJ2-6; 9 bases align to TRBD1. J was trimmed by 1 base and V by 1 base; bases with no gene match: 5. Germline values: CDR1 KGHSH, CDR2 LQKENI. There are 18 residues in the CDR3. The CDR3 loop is CASSPRTGVASGANVLTF. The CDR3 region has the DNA TGTGCCAGCTCACCACGGACAGGGGTAGCGTCTGGGGCCAACGTCCTGACTTTC.

This CDR3 reads CASSIVAGVMDEQFF. The CDR3 DNA is TGTGCCAGTAGTATCGTGGCGGGGGTTATGGATGAGCAGTTCTTC. The genes are TRBV19 and TRBJ2-1; 7 bases line up with TRBD2. The V gene end was trimmed by 3 bases and the J gene end by 8 bases; junction bases not matched to a gene: 10. Germline V gene sequence: CDR1 LNHDA, CDR2 SQIVND (reference sequence). The CDR3 is 15 amino acids.

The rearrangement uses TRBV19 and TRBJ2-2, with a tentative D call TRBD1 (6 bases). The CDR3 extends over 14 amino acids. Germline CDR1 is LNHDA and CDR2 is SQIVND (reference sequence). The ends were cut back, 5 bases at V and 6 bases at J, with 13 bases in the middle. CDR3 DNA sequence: TGTGCCAGTAGTGCAGGGGTGTCGGCCGGGGAGCTGTTTTTT. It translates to CASSAGVSAGELFF.

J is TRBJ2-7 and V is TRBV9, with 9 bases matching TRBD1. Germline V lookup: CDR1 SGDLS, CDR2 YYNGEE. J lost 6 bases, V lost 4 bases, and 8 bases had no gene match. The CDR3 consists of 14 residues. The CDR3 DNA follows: TGTGCCAGCAGCCCCGGGACAGGGAAAGGCGAGCAGTACTTC. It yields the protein CASSPGTGKGEQYF.

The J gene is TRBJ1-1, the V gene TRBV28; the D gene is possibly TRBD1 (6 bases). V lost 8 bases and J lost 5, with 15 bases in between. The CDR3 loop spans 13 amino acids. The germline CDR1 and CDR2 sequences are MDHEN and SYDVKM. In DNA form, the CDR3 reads TGTGCCAGCGGATATAGGGGGATGACTGAAGCTTTCTTT. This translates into CASGYRGMTEAFF.

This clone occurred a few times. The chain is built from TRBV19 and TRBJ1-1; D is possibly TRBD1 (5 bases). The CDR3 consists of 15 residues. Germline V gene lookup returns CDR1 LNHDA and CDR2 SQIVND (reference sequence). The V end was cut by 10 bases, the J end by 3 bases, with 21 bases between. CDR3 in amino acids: CATMSWMGEDTEAFF. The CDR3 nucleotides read TGTGCCACCATGAGTTGGATGGGGGAGGACACTGAAGCTTTCTTT.

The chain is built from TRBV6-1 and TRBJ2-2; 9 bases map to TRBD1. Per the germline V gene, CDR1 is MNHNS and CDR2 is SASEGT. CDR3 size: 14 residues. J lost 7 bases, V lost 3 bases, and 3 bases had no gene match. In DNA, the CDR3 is TGTGCCAGCAGTGAGGACAGGGGACGCGGGGAGCTGTTTTTT. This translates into CASSEDRGRGELFF.

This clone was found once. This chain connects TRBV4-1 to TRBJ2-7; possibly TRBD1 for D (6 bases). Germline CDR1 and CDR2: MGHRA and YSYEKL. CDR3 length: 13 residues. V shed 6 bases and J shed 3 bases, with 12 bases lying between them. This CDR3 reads CASRGQTNYEQYF. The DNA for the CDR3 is TGCGCCAGCAGAGGACAGACAAACTACGAGCAGTACTTC.

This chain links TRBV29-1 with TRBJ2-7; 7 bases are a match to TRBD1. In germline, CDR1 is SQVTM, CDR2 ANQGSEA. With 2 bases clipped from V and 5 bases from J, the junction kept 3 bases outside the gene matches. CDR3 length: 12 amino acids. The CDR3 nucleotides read TGCAGCGTTGAACAGGGGGTAGACGAGCAGTACTTC. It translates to CSVEQGVDEQYF.

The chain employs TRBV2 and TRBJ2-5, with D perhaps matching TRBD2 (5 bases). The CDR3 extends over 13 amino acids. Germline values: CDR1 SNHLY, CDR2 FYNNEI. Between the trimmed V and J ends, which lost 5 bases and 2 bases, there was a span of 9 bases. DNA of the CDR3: TGTGCCAGCAGTCAAGGACTGCAAGAGACCCAGTACTTC. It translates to CASSQGLQETQYF. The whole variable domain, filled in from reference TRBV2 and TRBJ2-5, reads EPEVTQTPSHQVTQMGQEVILRCVPISNHLYFYWYRQILGQKVEFLVSFYNNEISEKSEIFDDQFSVERPDGSNFTLKIRSTKLEDSAMYFCASSQGLQETQYFGPGTRLLVL.

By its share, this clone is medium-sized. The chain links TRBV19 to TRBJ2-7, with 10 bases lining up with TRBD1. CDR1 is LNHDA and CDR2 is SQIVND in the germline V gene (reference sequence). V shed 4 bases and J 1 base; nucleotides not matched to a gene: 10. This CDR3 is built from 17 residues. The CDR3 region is CASSSTGTGVKSYEQYF. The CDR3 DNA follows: TGTGCCAGTAGTAGCACCGGGACAGGGGTAAAGTCCTACGAGCAGTACTTC.

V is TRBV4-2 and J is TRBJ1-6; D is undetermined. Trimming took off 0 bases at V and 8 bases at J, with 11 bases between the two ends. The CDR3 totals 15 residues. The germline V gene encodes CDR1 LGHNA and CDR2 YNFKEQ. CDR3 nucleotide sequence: TGTGCCAGCAGCCAAGATAATGGCGGGTATTCACCCCTCCACTTT. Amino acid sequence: CASSQDNGGYSPLHF.

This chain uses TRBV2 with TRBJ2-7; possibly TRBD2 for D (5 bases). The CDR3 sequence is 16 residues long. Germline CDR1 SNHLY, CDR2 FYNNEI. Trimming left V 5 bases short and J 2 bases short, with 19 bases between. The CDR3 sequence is CASSPLGGVFTYEQYF. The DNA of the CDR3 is TGTGCCAGCAGTCCCTTAGGAGGTGTTTTCACCTACGAGCAGTACTTC. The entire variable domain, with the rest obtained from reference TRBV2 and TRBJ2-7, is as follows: EPEVTQTPSHQVTQMGQEVILRCVPISNHLYFYWYRQILGQKVEFLVSFYNNEISEKSEIFDDQFSVERPDGSNFTLKIRSTKLEDSAMYFCASSPLGGVFTYEQYFGPGTRLTVT.

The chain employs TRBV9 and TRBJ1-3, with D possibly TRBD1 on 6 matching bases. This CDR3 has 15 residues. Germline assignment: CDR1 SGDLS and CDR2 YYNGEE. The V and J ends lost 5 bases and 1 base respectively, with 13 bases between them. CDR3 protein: CASSRTTGSGNTIYF. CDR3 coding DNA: TGTGCCAGCAGTCGAACTACAGGGTCTGGAAACACCATATATTTT.

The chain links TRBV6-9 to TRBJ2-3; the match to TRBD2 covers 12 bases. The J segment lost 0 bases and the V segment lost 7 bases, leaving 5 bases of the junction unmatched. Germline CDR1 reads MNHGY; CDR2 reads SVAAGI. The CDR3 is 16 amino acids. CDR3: CASNLAGGPSTDTQYF. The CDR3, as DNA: TGTGCCAGCAACCTAGCGGGAGGGCCGAGCACAGATACGCAGTATTTT.

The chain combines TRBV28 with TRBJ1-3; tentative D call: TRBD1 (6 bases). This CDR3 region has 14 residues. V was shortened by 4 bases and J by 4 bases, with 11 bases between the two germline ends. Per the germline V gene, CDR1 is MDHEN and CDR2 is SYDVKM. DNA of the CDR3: TGTGCCAGCAGTTCACAGGGAGGGGGAAACACCATATATTTT. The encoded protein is CASSSQGGGNTIYF.

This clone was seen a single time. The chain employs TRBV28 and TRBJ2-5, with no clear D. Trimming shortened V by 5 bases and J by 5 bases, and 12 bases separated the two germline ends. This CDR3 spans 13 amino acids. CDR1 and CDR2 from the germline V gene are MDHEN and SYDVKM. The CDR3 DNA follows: TGTGCCAGCAGTCTGCTACCGCGGGAGACCCAGTACTTC. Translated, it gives CASSLLPRETQYF.

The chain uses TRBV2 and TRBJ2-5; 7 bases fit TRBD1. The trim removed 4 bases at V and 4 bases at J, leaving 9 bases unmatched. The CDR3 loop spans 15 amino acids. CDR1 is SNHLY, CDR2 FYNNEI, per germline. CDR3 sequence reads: CASSGPETGRETQYF. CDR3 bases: TGTGCCAGCAGTGGGCCAGAGACAGGGAGAGAGACCCAGTACTTC.

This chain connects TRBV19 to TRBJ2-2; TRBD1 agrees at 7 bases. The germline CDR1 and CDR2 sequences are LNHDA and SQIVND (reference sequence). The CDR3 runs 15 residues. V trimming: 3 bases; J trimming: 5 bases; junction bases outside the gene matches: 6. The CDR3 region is CASSMVTGNTGELFF. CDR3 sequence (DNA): TGTGCCAGTAGTATGGTGACAGGGAATACCGGGGAGCTGTTTTTT. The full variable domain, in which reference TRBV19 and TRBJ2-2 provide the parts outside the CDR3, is DGGITQSPKYLFRKEGQNVTLSCEQNLNHDAMYWYRQDPGQGLRLIYYSQIVNDFQKGDIAEGYSVSREKKESFPLTVTSAQKNPTAFYLCASSMVTGNTGELFFGEGSRLTVL.

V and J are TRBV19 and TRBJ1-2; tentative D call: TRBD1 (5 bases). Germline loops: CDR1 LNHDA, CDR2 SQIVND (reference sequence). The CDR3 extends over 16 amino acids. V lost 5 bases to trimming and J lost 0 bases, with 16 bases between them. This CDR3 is CASSWGDLRANYGYTF. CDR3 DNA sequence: TGTGCCAGTAGTTGGGGCGATCTACGAGCTAACTATGGCTACACCTTC.

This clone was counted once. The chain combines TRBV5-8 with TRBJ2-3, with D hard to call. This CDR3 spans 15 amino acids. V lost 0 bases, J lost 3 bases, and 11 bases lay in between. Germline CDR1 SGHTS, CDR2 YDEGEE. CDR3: CASSLGGYRTDTQYF. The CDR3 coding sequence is TGTGCCAGCAGCTTGGGAGGCTATAGAACAGATACGCAGTATTTT.

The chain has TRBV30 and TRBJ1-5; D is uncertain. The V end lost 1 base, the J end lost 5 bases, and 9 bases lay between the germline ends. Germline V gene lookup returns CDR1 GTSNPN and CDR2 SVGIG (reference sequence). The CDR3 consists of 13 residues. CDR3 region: CAWSGGGDQPQHF. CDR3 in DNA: TGTGCCTGGAGTGGAGGTGGAGATCAGCCCCAGCATTTT.

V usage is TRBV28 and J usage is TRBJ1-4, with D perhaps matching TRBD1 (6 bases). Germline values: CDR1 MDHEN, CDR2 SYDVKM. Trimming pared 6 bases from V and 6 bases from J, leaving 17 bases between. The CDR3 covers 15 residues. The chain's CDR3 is CASRSIRDKHEKLFF. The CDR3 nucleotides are TGTGCCAGCAGATCAATCCGGGACAAGCATGAAAAACTGTTTTTT.

This CDR3 reads CATSGGRNTGELFF. The CDR3 nucleotides are TGTGCCACCTCGGGGGGGCGAAACACCGGGGAGCTGTTTTTT. V and J are TRBV15 and TRBJ2-2, with 8 bases lining up with TRBD2. Looked up from germline, CDR1 is LNHNV and CDR2 is YYDKDF (reference sequence). The V gene end was trimmed by 8 bases and the J gene end by 2 bases; junction bases not matched to a gene: 4. The CDR3 spans 14 residues.

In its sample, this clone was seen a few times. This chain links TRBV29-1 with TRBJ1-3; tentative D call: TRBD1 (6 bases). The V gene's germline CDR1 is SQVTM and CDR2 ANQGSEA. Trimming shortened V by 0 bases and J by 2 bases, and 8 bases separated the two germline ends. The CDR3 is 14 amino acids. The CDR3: CSVEDGQTGNTIYF. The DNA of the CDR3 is TGCAGCGTTGAAGACGGACAGACTGGAAACACCATATATTTT.

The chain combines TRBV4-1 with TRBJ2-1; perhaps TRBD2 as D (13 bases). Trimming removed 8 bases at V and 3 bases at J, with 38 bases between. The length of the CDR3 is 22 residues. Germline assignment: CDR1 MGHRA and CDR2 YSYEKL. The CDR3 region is CASGLRDRGLGLAGEVYNEQFF. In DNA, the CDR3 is TGCGCCAGCGGCCTCCGGGACAGGGGGCTAGGACTAGCGGGAGAGGTCTACAATGAGCAGTTCTTC.

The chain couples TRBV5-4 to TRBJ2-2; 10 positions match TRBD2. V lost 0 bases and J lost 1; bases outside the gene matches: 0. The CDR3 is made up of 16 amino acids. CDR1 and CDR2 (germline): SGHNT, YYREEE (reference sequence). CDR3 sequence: CASSLGTSGNTGELFF. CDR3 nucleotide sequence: TGTGCCAGCAGCTTGGGGACTAGCGGGAACACCGGGGAGCTGTTTTTT.